This paragraph reports one T cell receptor beta chain. Its antigen is unidentified. A roughly 120-subject validation cohort, separate from the approximately 720-subject first cohort, supplied the donors. The source of the sample is a study of cytomegalovirus exposure and HLA in healthy donors. Germline V gene data show CDR1 as LNHDA and CDR2 as SQIVND (reference sequence). The CDR3 runs 16 residues. The V gene end was trimmed by 4 bases and the J gene end by 1 base; junction bases not matched to a gene: 7. Findings of the study overall: Rare TCR sequences predominated, though certain public TCRs were found in many donors. Associated with cytomegalovirus, according to the listing, were 150 to 200 TCR beta chains.

Some clones are missing from TCRdb's copy, which holds only in-frame ones; the method was immunoSEQ multiplex PCR. This table has around 98,000 clones, about 90% appearing once. The TCR was taken from a man aged 18 to 35 in good health and CMV-seropositive. Sequenced input: PBMCs. The J gene is TRBJ1-1, the V gene TRBV19; TRBD1 matches 9 bases. CDR3 protein: CASSTGQGFGNTEAFF. CDR3 sequence (DNA): TGTGCCAGTAGTACAGGACAGGGGTTCGGGAACACTGAAGCTTTCTTT.